Presented here are 6 T cell receptor beta chains from one specimen sequenced in a study of T cell changes during pregnancy in multiple sclerosis. Clones were read by immunoSEQ multiplex PCR, and TCRdb kept only the in-frame ones, dropping some. Of over 40,000 clones in the sample, 88% are singletons; the top ten hold about 5.4%. The source material was CD8+ T cells from peripheral blood mononuclear cells, sampled after pregnancy. These receptors came from a female donor in good health, enrolled as a control in a pregnancy study.

The chain is built from TRBV13 and TRBJ2-3; D is ambiguous. The V end lost 2 bases, the J end lost 5 bases, and 5 bases lay between the germline ends. The CDR3 covers 12 residues. Germline values: CDR1 PRHDT, CDR2 FYEKMQ (reference sequence). For the CDR3, the DNA is TGTGCCAGCAGCTTATCCGTAGATACGCAGTATTTT. Translating gives CASSLSVDTQYF.

This clone has a single count. This sequence joins TRBV4-3 and TRBJ2-7; D is ambiguous. Trimming stripped 0 bases from V and 3 bases from J, with 6 bases between. Germline V gene data show CDR1 as LGHNA and CDR2 as YSLEER. The CDR3 contains 13 residues. CDR3 in amino acids: CASSQDRFYEQYF. The CDR3 region has the DNA TGCGCCAGCAGCCAAGACAGGTTCTACGAGCAGTACTTC.

This chain links TRBV9 with TRBJ2-1; the match to TRBD1 covers 7 bases. There are 11 residues in the CDR3. The germline gives CDR1 SGDLS, CDR2 YYNGEE. V shed 4 bases, J shed 14 bases, and the junction held 6 bases outside the gene matches. CDR3 amino acids: CASSSGTEEFF. CDR3 bases: TGTGCCAGCAGCTCCGGGACAGAGGAGTTCTTC.

The genes are TRBV7-3 and TRBJ2-3; maybe TRBD2 (5 bases). V lost 2 bases to trimming and J lost 1 base, with 7 bases between them. The germline V gene encodes CDR1 SGHTA and CDR2 FQGTGA. The CDR3 runs 14 residues. The CDR3 sequence: CASSLLGGTDTQYF. CDR3 coding DNA: TGTGCCAGCAGCTTACTGGGAGGCACAGATACGCAGTATTTT.

The sample holds one count of this clone. This chain uses TRBV5-6 with TRBJ2-3, with 10 bases lining up with TRBD2. V lost 4 bases and J lost 1; bases outside the gene matches: 0. This CDR3 is 14 amino acids long. In germline, CDR1 is SGHDT, CDR2 YYEEEE. CDR3: CASSLAGGTDTQYF. The CDR3 DNA reads TGTGCCAGCAGCCTAGCGGGGGGCACAGATACGCAGTATTTT.

This rearrangement joins TRBV2 to TRBJ1-2; TRBD1 might be the D (6 bases). The CDR3 contains 12 residues. Per germline, CDR1 SNHLY and CDR2 FYNNEI. The V end lost 8 bases, the J end lost 8 bases, and 15 bases lay between the germline ends. The CDR3 is CASYAGVLGYTF. The DNA for the CDR3 is TGTGCCAGCTACGCAGGGGTGTTAGGCTACACCTTC.